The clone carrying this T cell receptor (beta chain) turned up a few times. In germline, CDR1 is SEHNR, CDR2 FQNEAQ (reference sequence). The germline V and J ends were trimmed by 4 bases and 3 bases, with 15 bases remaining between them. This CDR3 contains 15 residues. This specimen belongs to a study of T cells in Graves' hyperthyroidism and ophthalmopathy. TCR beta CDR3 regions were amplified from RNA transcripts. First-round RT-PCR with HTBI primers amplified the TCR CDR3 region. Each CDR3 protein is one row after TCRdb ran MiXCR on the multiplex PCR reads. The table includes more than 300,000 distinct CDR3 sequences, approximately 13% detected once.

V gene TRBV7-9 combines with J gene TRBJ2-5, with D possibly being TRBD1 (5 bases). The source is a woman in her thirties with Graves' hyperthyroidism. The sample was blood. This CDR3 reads CASSSTLEGEETQYF. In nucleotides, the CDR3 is TGTGCCAGCAGCTCAACCCTAGAAGGGGAAGAGACCCAGTACTTC. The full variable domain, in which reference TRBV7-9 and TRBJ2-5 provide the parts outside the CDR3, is DTGVSQNPRHKITKRGQNVTFRCDPISEHNRLYWYRQTLGQGPEFLTYFQNEAQLEKSRLLSDRFSAERPKGSFSTLEIQRTEQGDSAMYLCASSSTLEGEETQYFGPGTRLLVL.